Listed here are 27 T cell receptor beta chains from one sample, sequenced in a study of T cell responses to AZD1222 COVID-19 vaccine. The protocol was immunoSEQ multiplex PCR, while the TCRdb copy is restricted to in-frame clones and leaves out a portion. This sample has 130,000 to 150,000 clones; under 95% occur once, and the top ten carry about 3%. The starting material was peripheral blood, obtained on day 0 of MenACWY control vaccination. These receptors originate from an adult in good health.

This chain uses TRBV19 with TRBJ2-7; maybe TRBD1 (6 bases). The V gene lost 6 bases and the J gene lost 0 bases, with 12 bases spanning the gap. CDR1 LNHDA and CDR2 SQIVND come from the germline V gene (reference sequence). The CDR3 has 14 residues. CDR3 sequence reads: CASRDSPSSYEQYF. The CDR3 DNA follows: TGTGCCAGTAGGGACAGTCCGAGCTCCTACGAGCAGTACTTC.

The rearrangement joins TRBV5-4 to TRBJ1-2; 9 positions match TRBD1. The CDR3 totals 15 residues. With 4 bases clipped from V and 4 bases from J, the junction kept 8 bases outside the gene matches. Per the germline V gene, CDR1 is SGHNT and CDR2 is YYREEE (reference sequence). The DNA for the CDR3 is TGTGCCAGCAGCCAGCGGGACAGGGTTTCCTATGGCTACACCTTC. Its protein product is CASSQRDRVSYGYTF.

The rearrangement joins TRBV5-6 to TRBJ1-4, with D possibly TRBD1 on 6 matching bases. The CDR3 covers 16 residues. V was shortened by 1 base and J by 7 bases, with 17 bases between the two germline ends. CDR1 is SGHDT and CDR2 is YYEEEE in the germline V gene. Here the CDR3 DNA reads TGTGCCAGCAGCTTGAAAGGGGGAGGTTGGAGTGAAAAACTGTTTTTT. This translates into CASSLKGGGWSEKLFF.

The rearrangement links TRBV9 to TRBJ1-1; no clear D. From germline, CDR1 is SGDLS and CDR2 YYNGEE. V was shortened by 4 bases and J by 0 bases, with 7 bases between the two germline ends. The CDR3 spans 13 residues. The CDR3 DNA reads TGTGCCAGCAGCAGGGAGGTGAACACTGAAGCTTTCTTT. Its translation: CASSREVNTEAFF.

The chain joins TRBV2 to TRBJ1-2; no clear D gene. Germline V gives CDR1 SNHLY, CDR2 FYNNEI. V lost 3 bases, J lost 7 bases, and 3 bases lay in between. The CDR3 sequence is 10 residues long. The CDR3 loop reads CASSESGYTF. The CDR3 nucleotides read TGTGCCAGCAGTGAGTCTGGCTACACCTTC.

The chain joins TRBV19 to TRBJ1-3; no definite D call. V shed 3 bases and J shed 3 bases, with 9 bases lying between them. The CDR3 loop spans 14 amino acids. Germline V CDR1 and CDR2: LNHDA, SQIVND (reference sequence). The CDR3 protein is CASSIRGSGNTIYF. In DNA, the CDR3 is TGTGCCAGTAGTATCCGGGGTAGTGGAAACACCATATATTTT.

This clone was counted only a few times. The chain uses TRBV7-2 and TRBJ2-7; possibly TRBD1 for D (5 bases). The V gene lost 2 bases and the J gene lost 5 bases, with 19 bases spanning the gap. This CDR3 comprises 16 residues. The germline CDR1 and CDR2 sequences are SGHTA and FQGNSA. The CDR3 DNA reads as TGTGCCAGCAGCTTAAGGGGCTCCGGAATTGGCGACGAGCAGTACTTC. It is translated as CASSLRGSGIGDEQYF.

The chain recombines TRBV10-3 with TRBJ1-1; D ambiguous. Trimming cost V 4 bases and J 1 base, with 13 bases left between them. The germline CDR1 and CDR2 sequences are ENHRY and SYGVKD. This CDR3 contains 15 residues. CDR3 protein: CAISGSSRGNTEAFF. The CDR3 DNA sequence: TGTGCCATCAGTGGAAGTTCCCGGGGGAACACTGAAGCTTTCTTT.

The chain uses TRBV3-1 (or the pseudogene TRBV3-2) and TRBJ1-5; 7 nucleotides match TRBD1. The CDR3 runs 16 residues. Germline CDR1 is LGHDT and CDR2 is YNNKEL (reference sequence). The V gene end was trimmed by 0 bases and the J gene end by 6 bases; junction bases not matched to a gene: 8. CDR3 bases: TGTGCCAGCAGCCAAGAATTGCCAGGGGGAGGTCAGCCCCAGCATTTT. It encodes CASSQELPGGGQPQHF.

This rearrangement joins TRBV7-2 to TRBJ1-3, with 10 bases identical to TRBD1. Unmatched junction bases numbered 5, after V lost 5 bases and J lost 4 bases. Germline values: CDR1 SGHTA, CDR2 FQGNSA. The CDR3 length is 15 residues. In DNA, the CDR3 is TGTGCCAGCAGCCAGACAGGGGGCCGGGGAAACACCATATATTTT. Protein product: CASSQTGGRGNTIYF.

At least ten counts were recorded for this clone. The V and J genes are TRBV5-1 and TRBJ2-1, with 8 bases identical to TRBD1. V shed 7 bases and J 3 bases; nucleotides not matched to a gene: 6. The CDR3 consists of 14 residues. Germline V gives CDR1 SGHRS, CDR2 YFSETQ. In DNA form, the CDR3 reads TGCGCCAGCCATTACACAGGGGGCTACAATGAGCAGTTCTTC. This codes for CASHYTGGYNEQFF.

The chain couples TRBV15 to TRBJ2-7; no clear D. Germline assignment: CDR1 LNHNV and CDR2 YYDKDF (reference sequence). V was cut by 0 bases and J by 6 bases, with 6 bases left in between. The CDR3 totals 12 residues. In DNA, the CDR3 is TGTGCCACCAGCAGAGAGGTCGGCGAGCAGTACTTC. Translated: CATSREVGEQYF.

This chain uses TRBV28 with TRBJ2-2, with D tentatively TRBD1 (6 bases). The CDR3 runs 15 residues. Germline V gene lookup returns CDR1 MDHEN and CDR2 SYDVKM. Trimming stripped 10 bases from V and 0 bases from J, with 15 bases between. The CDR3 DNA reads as TGTGCCACCGTACAGGGCCCAACGAACACCGGGGAGCTGTTTTTT. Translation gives CATVQGPTNTGELFF.

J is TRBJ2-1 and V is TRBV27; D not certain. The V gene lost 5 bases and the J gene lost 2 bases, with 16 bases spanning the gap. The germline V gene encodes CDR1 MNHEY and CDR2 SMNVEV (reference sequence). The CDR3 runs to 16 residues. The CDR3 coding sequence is TGTGCCAGCAGTGATGCCCTTAGAAAGCCCTACAATGAGCAGTTCTTC. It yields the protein CASSDALRKPYNEQFF.

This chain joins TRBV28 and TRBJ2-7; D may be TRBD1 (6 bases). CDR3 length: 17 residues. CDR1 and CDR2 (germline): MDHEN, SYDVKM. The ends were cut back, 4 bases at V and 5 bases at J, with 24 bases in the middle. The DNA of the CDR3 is TGTGCCAGCAGTTCATACCTGACAGGAGCTCCTGGGAACGAGCAGTACTTC. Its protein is CASSSYLTGAPGNEQYF.

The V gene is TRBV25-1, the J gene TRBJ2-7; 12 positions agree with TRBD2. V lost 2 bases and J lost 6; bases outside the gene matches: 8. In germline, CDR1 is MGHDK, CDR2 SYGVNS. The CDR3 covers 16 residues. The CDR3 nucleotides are TGTGCCAGCAGTGAACTTCGGACTAGCGGGATTTCCGAGCAGTACTTC. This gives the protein CASSELRTSGISEQYF.

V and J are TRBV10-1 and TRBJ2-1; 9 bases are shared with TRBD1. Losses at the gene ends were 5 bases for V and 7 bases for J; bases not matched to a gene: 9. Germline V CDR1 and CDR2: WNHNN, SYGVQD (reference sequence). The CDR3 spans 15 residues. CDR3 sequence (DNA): TGCGCCAGCAGTATTAGGACAGGGGTTCGGAATGAGCAGTTCTTC. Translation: CASSIRTGVRNEQFF.

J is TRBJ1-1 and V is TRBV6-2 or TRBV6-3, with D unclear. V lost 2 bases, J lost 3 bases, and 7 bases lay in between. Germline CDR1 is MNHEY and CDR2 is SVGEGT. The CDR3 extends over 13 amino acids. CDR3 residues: CASSYNRYTEAFF. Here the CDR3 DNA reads TGTGCCAGCAGTTACAACCGGTACACTGAAGCTTTCTTT.

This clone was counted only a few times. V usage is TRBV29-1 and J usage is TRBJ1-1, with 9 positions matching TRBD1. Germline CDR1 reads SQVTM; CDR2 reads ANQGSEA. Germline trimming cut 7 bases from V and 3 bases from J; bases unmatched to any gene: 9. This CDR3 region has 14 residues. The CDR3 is CSASLWTGDTEAFF. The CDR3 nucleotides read TGCAGCGCGTCCCTTTGGACAGGGGACACTGAAGCTTTCTTT.

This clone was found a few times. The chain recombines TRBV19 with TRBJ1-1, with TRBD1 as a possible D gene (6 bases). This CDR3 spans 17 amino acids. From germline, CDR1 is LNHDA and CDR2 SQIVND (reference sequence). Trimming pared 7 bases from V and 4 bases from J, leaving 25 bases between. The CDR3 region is CASTIGGTQGKATEAFF. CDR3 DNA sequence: TGTGCCAGTACCATTGGGGGCACTCAGGGGAAGGCCACTGAAGCTTTCTTT.

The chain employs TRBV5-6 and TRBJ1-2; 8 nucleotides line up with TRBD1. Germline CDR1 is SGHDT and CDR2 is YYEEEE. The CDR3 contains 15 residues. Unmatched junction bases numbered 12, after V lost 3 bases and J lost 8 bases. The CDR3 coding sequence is TGTGCCAGCAGCTGGGGGGCCGGGACAGGCACGGGCTACACCTTC. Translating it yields CASSWGAGTGTGYTF.

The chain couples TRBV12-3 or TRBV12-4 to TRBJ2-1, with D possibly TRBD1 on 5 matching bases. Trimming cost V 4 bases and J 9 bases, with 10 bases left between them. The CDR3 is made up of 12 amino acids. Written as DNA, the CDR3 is TGTGCCAGCAGTTCCAGGGTTACTGAGCAGTTCTTC. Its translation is CASSSRVTEQFF.

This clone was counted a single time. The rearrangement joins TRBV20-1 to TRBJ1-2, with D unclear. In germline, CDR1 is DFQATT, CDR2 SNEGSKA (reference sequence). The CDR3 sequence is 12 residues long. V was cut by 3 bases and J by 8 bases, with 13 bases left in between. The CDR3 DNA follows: TGCAGTGCTAGTTTAACAAGGGTCGGCTACACCTTC. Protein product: CSASLTRVGYTF.

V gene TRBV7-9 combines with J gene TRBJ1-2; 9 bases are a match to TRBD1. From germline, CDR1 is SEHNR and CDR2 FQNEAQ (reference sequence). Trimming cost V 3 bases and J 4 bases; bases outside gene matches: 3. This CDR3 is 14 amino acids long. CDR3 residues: CASSFGTGSYGYTF. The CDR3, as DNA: TGTGCCAGCAGCTTTGGGACAGGGAGCTATGGCTACACCTTC.

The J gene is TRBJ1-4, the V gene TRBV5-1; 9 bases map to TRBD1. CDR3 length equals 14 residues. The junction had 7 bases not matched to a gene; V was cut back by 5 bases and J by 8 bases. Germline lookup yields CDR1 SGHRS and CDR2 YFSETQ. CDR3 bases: TGCGCCAGCAGAGCGACAGGGGGGGCGGAAAAACTGTTTTTT. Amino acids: CASRATGGAEKLFF.

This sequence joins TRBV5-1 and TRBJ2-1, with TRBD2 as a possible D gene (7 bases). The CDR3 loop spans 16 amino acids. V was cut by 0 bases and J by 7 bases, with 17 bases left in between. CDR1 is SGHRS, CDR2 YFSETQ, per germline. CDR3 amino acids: CASSLGSLGGANEQFF. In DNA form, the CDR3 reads TGCGCCAGCAGCTTGGGTTCCCTTGGGGGGGCAAATGAGCAGTTCTTC.

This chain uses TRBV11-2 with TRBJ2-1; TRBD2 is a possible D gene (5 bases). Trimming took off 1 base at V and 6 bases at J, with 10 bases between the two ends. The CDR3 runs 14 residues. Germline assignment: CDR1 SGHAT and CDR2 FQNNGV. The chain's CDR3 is CASSLVSGVNEQFF. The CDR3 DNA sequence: TGTGCCAGCAGCTTAGTATCCGGGGTCAATGAGCAGTTCTTC. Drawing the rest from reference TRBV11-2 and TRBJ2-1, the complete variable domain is EAGVAQSPRYKIIEKRQSVAFWCNPISGHATLYWYQQILGQGPKLLIQFQNNGVVDDSQLPKDRFSAERLKGVDSTLKIQPAKLEDSAVYLCASSLVSGVNEQFFGPGTRLTVL.